This entry lists 24 T cell receptor beta chains sequenced from one sample in a study of neurological immune-mediated disorders. Documented time point: longitudinal time-point 1 (baseline). TCRdb analysed the 5' RACE reads with MiXCR anew, one entry per CDR3 protein. The sample consists of 55,000 to 70,000 distinct CDR3 sequences, around a tenth of them appearing once. Sequencing was carried out using PBMCs. The receptors stem from a male donor with HTLV-1-associated myelopathy (HAM/TSP).

This clonotype was seen many times. The V call is TRBV12-3 or TRBV12-4, the J call TRBJ1-6; a weak D match, TRBD1 (5 bases). The CDR3 is 12 amino acids. V lost 3 bases and J lost 14, with 11 bases in between. The CDR3, as DNA: TGTGCCAGCAGTTTGGGCATGGGGGCCCTCCACTTT. The encoded protein is CASSLGMGALHF.

The chain links TRBV5-1 to TRBJ2-3; TRBD2 aligns across 10 bases. The CDR3 has 15 residues. Germline values: CDR1 SGHRS, CDR2 YFSETQ. With V trimmed by 0 bases and J by 5 bases, 3 bases remained unmatched. The CDR3 sequence: CASSLGTSGGDTQYF. The CDR3 coding sequence is TGCGCCAGCAGCTTGGGGACTAGCGGTGGAGATACGCAGTATTTT.

This clonotype was counted ten times or more. V usage is TRBV4-2 and J usage is TRBJ2-7; the D is unclear. CDR1 and CDR2 (germline): LGHNA, YNFKEQ. This CDR3 has 15 residues. V was pared by 3 bases and J by 2 bases, with 14 bases between. This CDR3 reads CASSQTHALTYEQYF. In nucleotides, the CDR3 is TGTGCCAGCAGCCAGACCCATGCATTGACCTACGAGCAGTACTTC.

This clonotype was counted many times. The chain recombines TRBV7-8 with TRBJ2-2, with a tentative D call TRBD2 (5 bases). This CDR3 region has 15 residues. V lost 2 bases and J lost 2, with 9 bases in between. CDR1 is SGHVS and CDR2 is FQNEAQ in the germline V gene. The CDR3 here is CASSLNAGNTGELFF. The DNA for the CDR3 is TGTGCCAGCAGCTTAAACGCGGGCAACACCGGGGAGCTGTTTTTT.

This clonotype was observed many times. This chain uses TRBV10-3 with TRBJ2-7; perhaps TRBD1 as D (6 bases). CDR3 length equals 16 residues. CDR1 ENHRY and CDR2 SYGVKD come from the germline V gene. V was trimmed by 4 bases and J by 0 bases, leaving 16 bases between them. CDR3 in DNA: TGTGCCATCAGTGGGGCGGACAGACAAAGCTCCTACGAGCAGTACTTC. Residues: CAISGADRQSSYEQYF.

Many counts were recorded for this clonotype. The chain links TRBV27 to TRBJ1-1, with 8 bases identical to TRBD1. The CDR3 runs to 16 residues. Germline trimming cut 0 bases from V and 3 bases from J; bases unmatched to any gene: 6. The V gene's germline CDR1 is MNHEY and CDR2 SMNVEV (reference sequence). CDR3 in amino acids: CASSLSPGGSYTEAFF. In DNA form, the CDR3 reads TGTGCCAGCAGTTTATCTCCAGGGGGCTCTTACACTGAAGCTTTCTTT.

This clonotype was detected many times. This chain uses TRBV5-1 with TRBJ2-7; D remains unclear. Trimming removed 0 bases at V and 4 bases at J, with 2 bases between. The germline V gene has CDR1 SGHRS and CDR2 YFSETQ. The CDR3 is 11 amino acids. The chain's CDR3 is CASSLEYEQYF. The CDR3 DNA reads TGCGCCAGCAGCTTGGAGTACGAGCAGTACTTC. Together with reference TRBV5-1 and TRBJ2-7, the CDR3 gives the full variable domain: KAGVTQTPRYLIKTRGQQVTLSCSPISGHRSVSWYQQTPGQGLQFLFEYFSETQRNKGNFPGRFSGRQFSNSRSEMNVSTLELGDSALYLCASSLEYEQYFGPGTRLTVT.

Relative to its sample, this clonotype is medium-sized. This sequence joins TRBV28 and TRBJ2-1; D is unclear. The CDR3 totals 14 residues. The V gene's germline CDR1 is MDHEN and CDR2 SYDVKM. V lost 6 bases and J 0 bases, leaving 9 bases between the germline ends. CDR3 amino acids: CASRAVSSYNEQFF. The DNA for the CDR3 is TGTGCCAGCAGGGCAGTGAGCTCCTACAATGAGCAGTTCTTC. Using reference TRBV28 and TRBJ2-1 for the parts outside the CDR3, the full variable domain is DVKVTQSSRYLVKRTGEKVFLECVQDMDHENMFWYRQDPGLGLRLIYFSYDVKMKEKGDIPEGYSVSREKKERFSLILESASTNQTSMYLCASRAVSSYNEQFFGPGTRLTVL.

This clonotype was detected many times. This chain connects TRBV20-1 to TRBJ1-5; no clear D gene. Germline lookup yields CDR1 DFQATT and CDR2 SNEGSKA (reference sequence). V was clipped by 6 bases and J by 7 bases, with 16 bases between them. The CDR3 extends over 13 amino acids. The DNA of the CDR3 is TGCAGTGCCAACGACCAATACCCCCAGCCCCAGCATTTT. Protein product: CSANDQYPQPQHF.

This clonotype has a count of ten or more. The chain joins TRBV6-5 to TRBJ1-1; D not certain. The CDR3 is 17 residues long. Germline loops: CDR1 MNHEY, CDR2 SVGAGI. Trimming removed 6 bases at V and 0 bases at J, with 20 bases between. This CDR3 is CASRRMPGVNMNTEAFF. The CDR3 DNA reads as TGTGCCAGCAGGCGGATGCCGGGAGTTAACATGAACACTGAAGCTTTCTTT.

This clonotype showed up many times. The V gene is TRBV4-3, the J gene TRBJ2-7; TRBD2 agrees at 11 bases. This CDR3 has 15 amino acids. Germline loops: CDR1 LGHNA, CDR2 YSLEER. The V and J ends lost 2 bases and 2 bases, in that order; junction bases with no gene match: 2. Written as DNA, the CDR3 is TGCGCCAGCAGCCAAAATAGCGGGGGGGCCTACGAGCAGTACTTC. Its protein is CASSQNSGGAYEQYF.

This chain connects TRBV20-1 to TRBJ2-7; no reliable D call. Germline V CDR1 and CDR2: DFQATT, SNEGSKA (reference sequence). The germline V and J ends were trimmed by 6 bases and 5 bases, with 20 bases remaining between them. The CDR3 loop spans 14 amino acids. CDR3 DNA: TGCAGTGCGTGGCGGCGTTCGAGTGGCGACGAGCAGTACTTC. Residues: CSAWRRSSGDEQYF.

This clonotype was observed many times. This rearrangement joins TRBV28 to TRBJ2-3, with TRBD2 as a possible D gene (6 bases). From germline, CDR1 is MDHEN and CDR2 SYDVKM. V was pared by 3 bases and J by 0 bases, with 10 bases between. The length of the CDR3 is 15 residues. The CDR3, as DNA: TGTGCCAGCAGTTTTTCGGAGGGGAGCACAGATACGCAGTATTTT. Encoded protein: CASSFSEGSTDTQYF.

The rearrangement uses TRBV27 and TRBJ1-1; 8 bases align to TRBD1. CDR3 length: 15 residues. Germline CDR1 and CDR2: MNHEY and SMNVEV (reference sequence). Trimming at V came to 5 bases and at J to 4 bases, leaving 9 bases not matched to a gene. CDR3 in DNA: TGTGCCAGCAGTAGGACAGGGCATATTCTCACTGAAGCTTTCTTT. Translating gives CASSRTGHILTEAFF.

About this clonotype: At one of its ends the junction is not consistent with the germline gene, which may arise from a read error. The chain employs TRBV29-1 and TRBJ2-1, with D tentatively TRBD2 (5 bases). CDR1 and CDR2 (germline): SQVTM, ANQGSEA. The CDR3 contains 11 residues. The CDR3 protein is CSVGKGYEQFF. CDR3 in DNA: TGTAGCGTTGGAAAAGGGTACGAGCAGTTCTTC.

This clonotype was observed at least ten times. A much larger clonotype is one base distant, so this may be a read error. This chain joins TRBV28 and TRBJ2-3; D is unresolved. V was pared by 3 bases and J by 0 bases, with 4 bases between. This CDR3 has 13 amino acids. Germline-derived CDR1 and CDR2 are MDHEN and SYDVKM. Here the CDR3 DNA reads TGTGCCAGCAGTTTTAAGAGCACAGATACGCAGTATTTT. Translation gives CASSFKSTDTQYF.

This clonotype is medium-sized in the sample. The chain combines TRBV20-1 with TRBJ2-2; D possibly corresponds to TRBD2 (5 bases). Germline-derived CDR1 and CDR2 are DFQATT and SNEGSKA (reference sequence). V gave up 6 bases and J gave up 1 base, with 18 bases separating them. This CDR3 region has 16 residues. Here the CDR3 reads CSATHPGFQNTGELFF. In DNA form, the CDR3 reads TGCAGTGCAACCCACCCGGGATTTCAGAACACCGGGGAGCTGTTTTTT.

This clonotype was recorded many times. J is TRBJ2-3 and V is TRBV28; tentative D call: TRBD2 (6 bases). Germline lookup yields CDR1 MDHEN and CDR2 SYDVKM. CDR3 size: 12 residues. V was pared by 3 bases and J by 9 bases, with 10 bases between. For the CDR3, the DNA is TGTGCCAGCAGTTTTGGGAGCGGGACGCAGTATTTT. It codes for CASSFGSGTQYF.

This clonotype showed up many times. V is TRBV5-1 and J is TRBJ2-5, with 7 positions matching TRBD1. The CDR3 has 13 residues. Germline V gene data show CDR1 as SGHRS and CDR2 as YFSETQ. Unmatched junction bases numbered 3, after V lost 0 bases and J lost 7 bases. The CDR3 spells CASSLDDRATQYF. CDR3 nucleotides: TGCGCCAGCAGCTTGGACGACAGGGCGACCCAGTACTTC. Variable domain in full (rest from reference TRBV5-1 and TRBJ2-5): KAGVTQTPRYLIKTRGQQVTLSCSPISGHRSVSWYQQTPGQGLQFLFEYFSETQRNKGNFPGRFSGRQFSNSRSEMNVSTLELGDSALYLCASSLDDRATQYFGPGTRLLVL.

This clonotype was detected ten times or more. The chain joins TRBV10-2 to TRBJ1-3, with D uncertain. Trimming removed 2 bases at V and 0 bases at J, with 5 bases between. This CDR3 spans 14 amino acids. CDR1 and CDR2 (germline): WSHSY, SAAADI. The chain's CDR3 is CASSEGGSGNTIYF. The CDR3 DNA follows: TGCGCCAGCAGTGAGGGCGGCTCTGGAAACACCATATATTTT.

This clonotype occurred many times. This chain links TRBV29-1 with TRBJ1-2, with 10 bases that match TRBD1. The junction had 9 bases not matched to a gene; V was cut back by 7 bases and J by 4 bases. The CDR3 is made up of 14 amino acids. The germline V gene encodes CDR1 SQVTM and CDR2 ANQGSEA. The DNA of the CDR3 is TGCAGCGCCACTAGTGGGACAGGGGTCTATGGCTACACCTTC. This sequence encodes CSATSGTGVYGYTF.

Many counts were recorded for this clonotype. CDR3 sequence: CASSLSSSLEAFF. As DNA, the CDR3 is TGCGCCAGCAGCTTGTCCAGCTCACTAGAAGCTTTCTTT. The rearrangement uses TRBV5-1 and TRBJ1-1; D uncertain. The CDR3 covers 13 residues. Per the germline V gene, CDR1 is SGHRS and CDR2 is YFSETQ. Trimming left V 1 base short and J 8 bases short, with 12 bases between.

This clonotype occurred many times. The chain uses TRBV5-1 and TRBJ1-1; TRBD1 aligns across 9 bases. The germline V gene encodes CDR1 SGHRS and CDR2 YFSETQ. After removal of 4 bases from V and 7 bases from J, the junction contained 11 bases not matched to a gene. The CDR3 is made up of 15 amino acids. This chain's CDR3 is CASSQGMTGGFEAFF. Here the CDR3 DNA reads TGCGCCAGCAGCCAAGGCATGACAGGGGGATTTGAAGCTTTCTTT.

This clonotype occurred many times. As DNA, the CDR3 is TGTGCCAGCAGTTACTCGCCCTCCTCGGCCAACGTCCTGACTTTC. Its translation: CASSYSPSSANVLTF. The chain has TRBV6-5 and TRBJ2-6; D not resolved. Germline V CDR1 and CDR2: MNHEY, SVGAGI. This CDR3 region has 15 residues. Trimming cost V 0 bases and J 6 bases, with 9 bases left between them.